The clone carrying this TCR beta chain was picked up a small number of times. Antigen unknown. The sample's time point: longitudinal time-point 3. 2 million PBMCs stored at -80 C were the source of the unsorted libraries. V shed 2 bases, J shed 2 bases, and the junction held 8 bases outside the gene matches. The CDR3 runs 16 residues. Germline CDR1 reads KGHSH; CDR2 reads LQKENI. The data were taken from a study of neurological immune-mediated disorders. As for the cDNA, it was generated by 5'RACE with 10-nucleotide random UMIs. A single record per CDR3 protein comes from TCRdb applying MiXCR to the 5' RACE reads. The sample comprises around 51,000 distinct CDR3 sequences, about 12% of which are singletons, and around 10% rests with the top ten. Findings of the study overall: CDR3 amino acid sequences of expanded clones were not shared across subjects, a result suggesting private repertoires in all groups.

This TCR derives from a male donor with HTLV-1-associated myelopathy (HAM/TSP). The V call is TRBV18, the J call TRBJ2-7; TRBD1 aligns across 8 bases. Source material: PBMCs. This CDR3 is CASSPMTGVRTYEQYF. For the CDR3, the DNA is TGTGCCAGCTCACCAATGACAGGGGTAAGGACCTACGAGCAGTACTTC. The complete variable domain, with remaining parts taken from reference TRBV18 and TRBJ2-7, reads NAGVMQNPRHLVRRRGQEARLRCSPMKGHSHVYWYRQLPEEGLKFMVYLQKENIIDESGMPKERFSAEFPKEGPSILRIQQVVRGDSAAYFCASSPMTGVRTYEQYFGPGTRLTVT.